What follows is one TCR beta chain and its context. Antigen specificity is unknown. Unmatched junction bases numbered 7, after V lost 5 bases and J lost 3 bases. CDR1 is MDHEN and CDR2 is SYDVKM in the germline V gene. The CDR3 extends over 15 amino acids. The data belong to a study of cytomegalovirus exposure and HLA in healthy donors. Study observations and caveats: Within a later analysis, the majority of CMV-associated TCR beta chains appeared HLA-restricted.

It was with 60 Vbeta and 13 Jbeta primers that the PCR ran. Assay: immunoSEQ multiplex PCR; the TCRdb copy retains only in-frame clones and omits some. The table shows about 62,000 clones, with less than 85% occurring only once. The chain joins TRBV28 to TRBJ2-1; 7 bases map to TRBD2. The clonotype originates from a woman under 40 in good health and CMV-seronegative. The sample comprised PBMCs. The CDR3 loop reads CASSLGGGSYNEQFF. The CDR3, as DNA: TGTGCCAGCAGTCTGGGCGGGGGAAGCTACAATGAGCAGTTCTTC.